This T cell receptor beta chain came from a study of cytomegalovirus exposure and HLA in healthy donors. In the PCR, 60 Vbeta and 13 Jbeta primers were used. Original processing methods: In a later analysis, the count reached 80 million or so unique TCR beta chains, with 9 million to 11 million shared. This table comes from immunoSEQ multiplex PCR, and its TCRdb copy is limited to in-frame clones, with some not included. V and J calls and clone size are those listed in that table; D and trimming were worked out from the DNA. The repertoire holds about 160,000 clones, roughly 84% seen once, with approximately 1.5% in the top ten. Points on this clone: Its matching antigen is unknown.

Whole-study results and caveats: Altogether, some 170 TCR beta chains were recorded as cytomegalovirus-associated. Another analysis was done later, and it associated roughly 15,000 TCR beta sequences with HLA alleles at 0.05 false discovery rate.

Looked up from germline, CDR1 is MDHEN and CDR2 is SYDVKM. This CDR3 comprises 14 residues. The V gene lost 5 bases and the J gene lost 10 bases, with 15 bases spanning the gap. The sample taken for sequencing was PBMCs. The chain carries TRBV28 and TRBJ1-6; D uncertain. This TCR was recovered from a male donor in good health and CMV-seronegative. DNA for the CDR3: TGTGCCAGCAGTCCCGTGGAGGGTGGGTCACCCCTCCACTTT. Its translation is CASSPVEGGSPLHF.